The 22 T cell receptor beta chains below all came from one sample that was sequenced in a study of human T cells and chemical hapten exposure. One entry per CDR3 protein results from TCRdb running MiXCR on the RACE reads. The sample shows 110,000 or so distinct CDR3 sequences, less than 35% of them seen only once. Regarding time point: patch test 3, about 24 weeks after DPC sensitization. As to treatment: therapeutic diphenylcyclopropenone sensitization with weekly scalp DPC. Sample: whole blood, taken in connection with sensitization to the hapten diphenylcyclopropenone (DPC). The receptors stem from a man in his forties with alopecia areata. Some clones in this sample may be carry-over from other donors' samples.

This clonotype was seen a few times. The chain carries TRBV4-1 and TRBJ2-3; 10 bases are a match to TRBD2. This CDR3 has 16 residues. CDR1 MGHRA and CDR2 YSYEKL come from the germline V gene. Trimming cost V 3 bases and J 3 bases; bases outside gene matches: 6. Here the CDR3 DNA reads TGCGCCAGCAGCCAGGCTAGCGGGAGTGGGACAGATACGCAGTATTTT. Protein product: CASSQASGSGTDTQYF.

This clonotype was counted a few times. The J gene is TRBJ2-6, the V gene TRBV6-5; maybe TRBD1 (5 bases). The germline V gene encodes CDR1 MNHEY and CDR2 SVGAGI. Trimming shortened V by 9 bases and J by 2 bases, and 17 bases separated the two germline ends. The CDR3 is 16 amino acids. The CDR3 here is CASKREGVTGANVLTF. The CDR3 bases are TGTGCCAGTAAGAGAGAAGGGGTAACTGGGGCCAACGTCCTGACTTTC.

The gene calls are TRBV29-1 and TRBJ1-5; unclear D gene. The ends were cut back, 4 bases at V and 4 bases at J, with 8 bases in the middle. The CDR3 sequence is 12 residues long. Germline V lookup: CDR1 SQVTM, CDR2 ANQGSEA. The CDR3, as DNA: TGCAGCGTTGTAGAAGCAAATCAGCCCCAGCATTTT. Translation gives CSVVEANQPQHF. Combining the CDR3 with reference TRBV29-1 and TRBJ1-5 gives the whole variable domain SAVISQKPSRDICQRGTSLTIQCQVDSQVTMMFWYRQQPGQSLTLIATANQGSEATYESGFVIDKFPISRPNLTFSTLTVSNMSPEDSSIYLCSVVEANQPQHFGDGTRLSIL.

CDR3 in DNA: TGTGCCAGCAGTTACGATATTAGGTCCTCGTACCAAGAGACCCAGTACTTC. Protein product: CASSYDIRSSYQETQYF. The chain couples TRBV6-2 or TRBV6-3 to TRBJ2-5; D not certain. CDR1 is MNHEY, CDR2 SVGEGT, per germline. V was shortened by 2 bases and J by 0 bases, with 16 bases between the two germline ends. The CDR3 spans 17 residues.

The V gene is TRBV2, the J gene TRBJ2-1; D tentatively reads TRBD1 or TRBD2 (5 bases each). This CDR3 comprises 12 residues. Germline lookup yields CDR1 SNHLY and CDR2 FYNNEI. The V end lost 7 bases, the J end lost 4 bases, and 8 bases lay between the germline ends. The CDR3 spells CASKGSYNEQFF. Written as DNA, the CDR3 is TGTGCCAGCAAGGGGAGTTACAATGAGCAGTTCTTC.

This clonotype was counted between two and nine times. The genes are TRBV7-2 and TRBJ2-7; either TRBD1 or TRBD2 may fit D (5 bases each). CDR1 is SGHTA, CDR2 FQGNSA, per germline. Trimming removed 5 bases at V and 7 bases at J, with 30 bases between. The CDR3 contains 18 residues. CDR3 DNA sequence: TGTGCCAGCAGCCCGACTCTTGGGCTAGCCCGACAATCAGGGGAGCAGTACTTC. As protein: CASSPTLGLARQSGEQYF.

The CDR3 protein is CASSPGQGSYEQYV. DNA of the CDR3: TGTGCCAGCTCCCCGGGACAGGGGTCTTACGAGCAGTACGTC. The chain couples TRBV5-1 to TRBJ2-7; 10 bases are a match to TRBD1. The CDR3 runs 14 residues. Germline V CDR1 and CDR2: SGHRS, YFSETQ.

The chain uses TRBV4-2 and TRBJ2-7, with unresolved D. The CDR3 has 15 amino acids. The V end lost 0 bases, the J end lost 2 bases, and 11 bases lay between the germline ends. Looked up from germline, CDR1 is LGHNA and CDR2 is YNFKEQ. The CDR3 spells CASSQDVGAPYEQYV. In DNA, the CDR3 is TGTGCCAGCAGCCAAGATGTTGGAGCGCCCTACGAGCAGTACGTC.

J is TRBJ2-1 and V is TRBV28, with 8 positions matching TRBD1. Germline values: CDR1 MDHEN, CDR2 SYDVKM. With 7 bases clipped from V and 5 bases from J, the junction kept 16 bases outside the gene matches. This CDR3 has 17 residues. This chain's CDR3 is CASTGQTGATQHNEQFF. DNA of the CDR3: TGTGCCAGCACGGGCCAGACAGGGGCTACCCAACACAATGAGCAGTTCTTC.

V usage is TRBV12-3 or TRBV12-4 and J usage is TRBJ2-1, with 9 nucleotides matching TRBD2. V was clipped by 6 bases and J by 8 bases; unmatched bases: 5. There are 13 residues in the CDR3. This CDR3 is CASRLAGSYEQFF. CDR3 in DNA: TGTGCCAGCAGACTAGCGGGTAGTTATGAGCAGTTCTTC.

This clonotype has just a few counts. The chain links TRBV21-1 to TRBJ2-7. TRBV21-1 has pseudogene status. The CDR3 has 12 residues. As DNA, the CDR3 is TGTGCCAGCCCCGAGAGACCCCACGAGCAGTACGTC. Protein product: CASPERPHEQYV.

The J gene is TRBJ2-1, the V gene TRBV4-3, with TRBD1 matching 10 bases. Per the germline V gene, CDR1 is LGHNA and CDR2 is YSLEER. The CDR3 length is 15 residues. J lost 13 bases, V lost 0 bases, and 9 bases had no gene match. Here the CDR3 DNA reads TGCGCCAGCAGCCAAGATCTGCTCGGGACAGGGGAACAGTTCTTC. Translated, it gives CASSQDLLGTGEQFF.

The rearrangement joins TRBV5-1 to TRBJ2-5; the match to TRBD1 covers 7 bases. The ends lost 3 bases at V and 0 bases at J; junction bases unmatched: 11. Germline loops: CDR1 SGHRS, CDR2 YFSETQ. This CDR3 has 17 residues. In nucleotides, the CDR3 is TGCGCCAGCAGCTCGGGTTTACAGGGGTCGTACCAAGAGACCCAGTACTTC. This sequence encodes CASSSGLQGSYQETQYF. The full variable domain, completed using reference TRBV5-1 and TRBJ2-5, is KAGVTQTPRYLIKTRGQQVTLSCSPISGHRSVSWYQQTPGQGLQFLFEYFSETQRNKGNFPGRFSGRQFSNSRSEMNVSTLELGDSALYLCASSSGLQGSYQETQYFGPGTRLLVL.

This clonotype has more than one count but fewer than ten. The V and J genes are TRBV5-5 and TRBJ2-7, with TRBD2 matching 8 bases. Germline V lookup: CDR1 SGHKS, CDR2 YYEKEE (reference sequence). The length of the CDR3 is 15 residues. The junction had 8 bases not matched to a gene; V was cut back by 4 bases and J by 2 bases. CDR3: CASSRGGGAAYEQYF. In DNA, the CDR3 is TGTGCCAGCAGCCGGGGGGGGGGTGCGGCCTACGAGCAGTACTTC.

V is TRBV12-3 or TRBV12-4 and J is TRBJ1-5, with D perhaps matching TRBD1 (6 bases). There are 13 residues in the CDR3. V lost 6 bases and J lost 3, with 9 bases in between. CDR3 in DNA: TGTGCCAGCAGCCCAGGGGCCAATCAGCCCCAGCATTTT. Protein product: CASSPGANQPQHF.

The chain joins TRBV20-1 to TRBJ2-5; no reliable D call. V lost 3 bases, J lost 0 bases, and 8 bases lay in between. Germline CDR1 is DFQATT and CDR2 is SNEGSKA (reference sequence). The length of the CDR3 is 13 residues. The CDR3 sequence: CSASLANQETQYF. CDR3 sequence (DNA): TGCAGTGCTAGTCTCGCCAACCAAGAGACCCAGTACTTC.

The J gene is TRBJ2-7, the V gene TRBV4-2, with D tentatively TRBD2 (5 bases). Trimming left V 0 bases short and J 1 base short, with 10 bases between. The CDR3 is 15 amino acids. In germline, CDR1 is LGHNA, CDR2 YNFKEQ. The CDR3 region is CASSQEGSVSYEQYF. The CDR3 region has the DNA TGTGCCAGCAGCCAAGAGGGGAGCGTATCCTACGAGCAGTACTTC.

This chain joins TRBV7-9 and TRBJ2-3, with a weak D call TRBD1 (6 bases). Germline CDR1 is SEHNR and CDR2 is FQNEAQ (reference sequence). Trimming shortened V by 11 bases and J by 4 bases, and 16 bases separated the two germline ends. The CDR3 runs to 13 residues. CDR3 sequence: CASSPKGADTQYF. CDR3 DNA sequence: TGTGCCTCCTCCCCCAAGGGGGCAGATACGCAGTATTTT.

The V and J genes are TRBV28 and TRBJ2-7; a weak D match, TRBD1 (5 bases). Germline loops: CDR1 MDHEN, CDR2 SYDVKM. Trimming left V 6 bases short and J 3 bases short, with 12 bases between. This CDR3 region has 13 residues. CDR3 region: CASSAPDSYEQYF. The CDR3 DNA is TGTGCCAGCAGCGCACCAGACAGCTACGAGCAGTACTTC.

The CDR3 sequence: CASSKAGLPKNIQYF. CDR3 nucleotide sequence: TGTGCCAGCAGCAAAGCGGGCCTGCCTAAAAACATTCAGTACTTC. This chain connects TRBV21-1 to TRBJ2-4. TRBV21-1 is noted as a pseudogene. This CDR3 has 15 residues.

This clonotype appeared a few times. V usage is TRBV18 and J usage is TRBJ2-7, with 8 bases identical to TRBD1. Germline V gives CDR1 KGHSH, CDR2 LQKENI. With 6 bases clipped from V and 5 bases from J, the junction kept 15 bases outside the gene matches. The length of the CDR3 is 16 residues. As DNA, the CDR3 is TGTGCCAGCTCCCCCTACCAGGGGGCCCTAGGGAACGAGCAGTACGTC. Amino acids: CASSPYQGALGNEQYV.

The DNA of the CDR3 is TGTGCCAGCAGCCCGGGACAGATCCAAGAGACCCAGTACTTC. This gives the protein CASSPGQIQETQYF. This chain uses TRBV7-9 with TRBJ2-5; TRBD1 agrees at 7 bases. The junction had 4 bases not matched to a gene; V was cut back by 5 bases and J by 1 base. CDR1 and CDR2 (germline): SEHNR, FQNEAQ (reference sequence). The CDR3 spans 14 residues.